These 26 T cell receptor beta chains came from one sample sequenced in a study of cytomegalovirus exposure and HLA in healthy donors. Only in-frame clones appear in the TCRdb table, and some are missing; sequencing was by immunoSEQ multiplex PCR. The repertoire holds approximately 220,000 clones, with about 86% as singletons. Sequenced sample: PBMCs. These receptors were obtained from a man aged 18 to 30 in good health and CMV-seronegative.

Only one count was recorded for this clone. The chain has TRBV18 and TRBJ2-7; maybe TRBD1 (6 bases). This CDR3 is 12 amino acids long. The germline gives CDR1 KGHSH, CDR2 LQKENI. The V gene lost 5 bases and the J gene lost 4 bases, with 9 bases spanning the gap. The CDR3 is CASSDRSYEQYF. The CDR3, as DNA: TGTGCCAGCTCAGACAGGAGTTACGAGCAGTACTTC.

The genes are TRBV18 and TRBJ2-5, with D perhaps TRBD2 (5 bases). The CDR3 loop spans 14 amino acids. Germline V gene lookup returns CDR1 KGHSH and CDR2 LQKENI. V gave up 5 bases and J gave up 4 bases, with 14 bases separating them. The CDR3 protein is CASSIGVSGETQYF. CDR3 nucleotides: TGTGCCAGCTCAATCGGGGTGTCAGGAGAGACCCAGTACTTC.

The genes are TRBV7-9 and TRBJ2-7, with D perhaps TRBD2 (6 bases). The V gene lost 1 base and the J gene lost 2 bases, with 9 bases spanning the gap. The germline V gene encodes CDR1 SEHNR and CDR2 FQNEAQ (reference sequence). This CDR3 region has 14 residues. The CDR3 nucleotides read TGTGCCAGCAGCTTAGGTAGCGGAACCTACGAGCAGTACTTC. The encoded protein is CASSLGSGTYEQYF.

The V gene is TRBV5-8, the J gene TRBJ2-3; D uncertain. Trimming removed 4 bases at V and 8 bases at J, with 11 bases between. Germline V gives CDR1 SGHTS, CDR2 YDEGEE. The length of the CDR3 is 12 residues. CDR3 residues: CASSVLSGTQYF. The CDR3 DNA reads as TGTGCCAGCAGCGTTCTTTCGGGTACGCAGTATTTT.

A single count supports this clone. The CDR3 reads CASSLSHSYEQYF. The CDR3 bases are TGTGCCAGCAGCTTATCTCACAGCTACGAGCAGTACTTC. The chain couples TRBV7-9 to TRBJ2-7; no firm D call. The CDR3 loop spans 13 amino acids. The germline V gene has CDR1 SEHNR and CDR2 FQNEAQ (reference sequence). V was clipped by 2 bases and J by 3 bases, with 8 bases between them.

V is TRBV25-1 and J is TRBJ2-1; TRBD2 aligns across 8 bases. CDR3 size: 14 residues. Germline V lookup: CDR1 MGHDK, CDR2 SYGVNS. Trimming at V came to 4 bases and at J to 7 bases, leaving 6 bases not matched to a gene. The CDR3 sequence: CASSASGRPNEQFF. The CDR3 DNA reads TGTGCCAGCAGTGCCAGCGGGAGACCAAATGAGCAGTTCTTC. Full variable domain (missing parts from reference TRBV25-1 and TRBJ2-1): EADIYQTPRYLVIGTGKKITLECSQTMGHDKMYWYQQDPGMELHLIHYSYGVNSTEKGDLSSESTVSRIRTEHFPLTLESARPSHTSQYLCASSASGRPNEQFFGPGTRLTVL.

The chain is built from TRBV28 and TRBJ1-5, with a weak D call TRBD1 (6 bases). The CDR3 is made up of 14 amino acids. Germline CDR1 is MDHEN and CDR2 is SYDVKM. V was clipped by 7 bases and J by 2 bases, with 12 bases between them. CDR3 protein: CASTRQARNQPQHF. The CDR3 nucleotides are TGTGCCAGCACCCGACAGGCCCGCAATCAGCCCCAGCATTTT.

The chain carries TRBV7-2 and TRBJ2-4, with 10 bases lining up with TRBD1. CDR1 and CDR2 (germline): SGHTA, FQGNSA. CDR3 length: 15 amino acids. The junction had 6 bases not matched to a gene; V was cut back by 4 bases and J by 6 bases. The CDR3, as DNA: TGTGCCAGCAGCTCAAACAGGGACAGGGGAAACATTCAGTACTTC. Translating gives CASSSNRDRGNIQYF.

The V and J genes are TRBV6-5 and TRBJ2-7, with 8 bases fitting TRBD1. The ends lost 0 bases at V and 4 bases at J; junction bases unmatched: 8. Germline CDR1 reads MNHEY; CDR2 reads SVGAGI. The CDR3 covers 16 residues. CDR3: CASSYSTDREEYEQYF. The CDR3 nucleotides read TGTGCCAGCAGTTACTCAACGGACAGGGAGGAGTACGAGCAGTACTTC.

The chain has TRBV30 and TRBJ1-2; D unclear. The length of the CDR3 is 14 residues. V gave up 1 base and J gave up 0 bases, with 9 bases separating them. CDR1 is GTSNPN, CDR2 SVGIG, per germline (reference sequence). The CDR3 region is CAWSADNPNYGYTF. The CDR3 nucleotides read TGTGCCTGGAGTGCAGATAATCCTAACTATGGCTACACCTTC. The full variable domain, with the rest looked up from reference TRBV30 and TRBJ1-2, is SQTIHQWPATLVQPVGSPLSLECTVEGTSNPNLYWYRQAAGRGLQLLFYSVGIGQISSEVPQNLSASRPQDRQFILSSKKLLLSDSGFYLCAWSADNPNYGYTFGSGTRLTVV.

This chain connects TRBV19 to TRBJ2-7; possibly TRBD1 for D (6 bases). Germline assignment: CDR1 LNHDA and CDR2 SQIVND (reference sequence). The CDR3 sequence is 12 residues long. The V end lost 4 bases, the J end lost 5 bases, and 9 bases lay between the germline ends. Here the CDR3 reads CASSTGVDEQYF. In nucleotides, the CDR3 is TGTGCCAGTAGTACAGGGGTTGACGAGCAGTACTTC.

The count of this clone is one. V gene TRBV15 combines with J gene TRBJ2-1, with TRBD2 matching over 7 bases. Trimming removed 3 bases from V and 5 bases from J; junction bases left unmatched: 7. Germline assignment: CDR1 LNHNV and CDR2 YYDKDF (reference sequence). The CDR3 sequence is 15 residues long. The CDR3 DNA sequence: TGTGCCACCAGCAGGCGAGCGGGGATAAACAATGAGCAGTTCTTC. It translates to CATSRRAGINNEQFF. Full variable domain (remainder filled in from reference TRBV15 and TRBJ2-1): DAMVIQNPRYQVTQFGKPVTLSCSQTLNHNVMYWYQQKSSQAPKLLFHYYDKDFNNEADTPDNFQSRRPNTSFCFLDIRSPGLGDTAMYLCATSRRAGINNEQFFGPGTRLTVL.

About this clone: A read error may account for a junction end that differs from germline. The chain couples TRBV5-6 to TRBJ1-5; D possibly corresponds to TRBD1 (6 bases). This CDR3 has 14 residues. Germline CDR1 is SGHDT and CDR2 is YYEEEE. The CDR3 nucleotides read TGTGCCAGCAGCGTAACAGGGATTAATCAACCCCAGCATTTT. Translation gives CASSVTGINQPQHF. Full variable domain (rest looked up from reference TRBV5-6 and TRBJ1-5): DAGVTQSPTHLIKTRGQQVTLRCSPKSGHDTVSWYQQALGQGPQFIFQYYEEEERQRGNFPDRFSGHQFPNYSSELNVNALLLGDSALYLCASSVTGINQPQHFGDGTRLSIL.

V gene TRBV28 combines with J gene TRBJ2-2; no firm D call. Trimming took off 2 bases at V and 4 bases at J, with 8 bases between the two ends. The CDR3 contains 14 residues. The germline V gene encodes CDR1 MDHEN and CDR2 SYDVKM. As DNA, the CDR3 is TGTGCCAGCAGTTTAACAGCCGCCACCGGGGAGCTGTTTTTT. Translation gives CASSLTAATGELFF. The full variable domain, rest sourced from reference TRBV28 and TRBJ2-2, is DVKVTQSSRYLVKRTGEKVFLECVQDMDHENMFWYRQDPGLGLRLIYFSYDVKMKEKGDIPEGYSVSREKKERFSLILESASTNQTSMYLCASSLTAATGELFFGEGSRLTVL.

The rearrangement links TRBV5-1 to TRBJ2-2, with D possibly matching TRBD2 (6 bases). In germline, CDR1 is SGHRS, CDR2 YFSETQ. CDR3 length: 15 amino acids. V lost 0 bases to trimming and J lost 3 bases, with 9 bases between them. The CDR3, as DNA: TGCGCCAGCAGCTTGGCCGGGAGCGACACCGGGGAGCTGTTTTTT. It translates to CASSLAGSDTGELFF.

The J gene is TRBJ2-2, the V gene TRBV5-1, with 7 bases aligning to TRBD2. CDR1 and CDR2 (germline): SGHRS, YFSETQ. The CDR3 extends over 18 amino acids. The V and J ends lost 4 bases and 4 bases, in that order; junction bases with no gene match: 16. As DNA, the CDR3 is TGCGCCAGCAGCCCAGGCCCTAGCGGAGTACGTGTCACCGGGGAGCTGTTTTTT. Translated, it gives CASSPGPSGVRVTGELFF.

The gene calls are TRBV5-4 and TRBJ2-6; D possibly corresponds to TRBD1 (6 bases). V dropped 1 base and J dropped 2 bases, with 10 bases sitting between them. The CDR3 extends over 16 amino acids. CDR1 is SGHNT, CDR2 YYREEE, per germline (reference sequence). The CDR3 bases are TGTGCCAGCAGCTTGATCAGGGGCACTGGGGCCAACGTCCTGACTTTC. Protein product: CASSLIRGTGANVLTF.

V and J are TRBV5-1 and TRBJ2-1; TRBD1 agrees at 9 bases. The J segment lost 7 bases and the V segment lost 7 bases, leaving 9 bases of the junction unmatched. Germline CDR1 SGHRS, CDR2 YFSETQ. The CDR3 extends over 14 amino acids. The CDR3 here is CASDPGTGSNEQFF. As DNA, the CDR3 is TGCGCCAGCGACCCTGGGACAGGGTCGAATGAGCAGTTCTTC.

The gene calls are TRBV30 and TRBJ2-5; 7 bases match TRBD2. CDR1 is GTSNPN, CDR2 SVGIG, per germline (reference sequence). There are 13 residues in the CDR3. V trimming: 1 base; J trimming: 5 bases; junction bases outside the gene matches: 4. CDR3 in DNA: TGTGCCTGGAGTGACGGCGGGAGTGAGACCCAGTACTTC. Its translation: CAWSDGGSETQYF.

The chain couples TRBV18 to TRBJ2-1, with unresolved D. The germline CDR1 and CDR2 sequences are KGHSH and LQKENI. The V and J ends lost 5 bases and 1 base respectively, with 9 bases between them. The CDR3 loop spans 14 amino acids. For the CDR3, the DNA is TGTGCCAGCTCAGGTTTCGGGTCCTACAATGAGCAGTTCTTC. Translation gives CASSGFGSYNEQFF.

This clone turned up a few times. V is TRBV10-3 and J is TRBJ2-5; 8 positions match TRBD2. The CDR3 is made up of 13 amino acids. Trimming removed 11 bases from V and 2 bases from J; junction bases left unmatched: 7. The germline V gene has CDR1 ENHRY and CDR2 SYGVKD. CDR3 in amino acids: CAVTAGAQETQYF. The DNA for the CDR3 is TGTGCCGTTACAGCGGGAGCACAAGAGACCCAGTACTTC.

About this clone: Other nucleotide sequences in the sample specify the same CDR3. This chain joins TRBV4-3 and TRBJ2-7, with 8 bases identical to TRBD1. Germline-derived CDR1 and CDR2 are LGHNA and YSLEER. This CDR3 spans 17 amino acids. V lost 3 bases to trimming and J lost 4 bases; unmatched junction nucleotides: 14. CDR3 loop: CASSHGTGGVLSYEQYF. The CDR3 DNA reads as TGCGCCAGCAGCCACGGGACAGGTGGTGTTTTATCTTACGAGCAGTACTTC.

The chain joins TRBV7-2 to TRBJ2-1; 9 positions agree with TRBD1. The V gene end was trimmed by 3 bases and the J gene end by 10 bases; junction bases not matched to a gene: 4. The CDR3 extends over 13 amino acids. The germline V gene has CDR1 SGHTA and CDR2 FQGNSA. This CDR3 is CASSFGTGREQFF. CDR3 DNA: TGTGCCAGCAGCTTTGGGACAGGGCGGGAGCAGTTCTTC.

This clone was counted between two and nine times. This chain uses TRBV2 with TRBJ1-6, with TRBD1 identical over 7 bases. Germline V gene sequence: CDR1 SNHLY, CDR2 FYNNEI. The CDR3 loop spans 15 amino acids. J was trimmed by 5 bases and V by 6 bases; bases with no gene match: 7. This chain's CDR3 is CASSAQGGNNSPLHF. As DNA, the CDR3 is TGTGCCAGCAGCGCCCAGGGGGGCAATAATTCACCCCTCCACTTT.

This rearrangement joins TRBV18 to TRBJ2-3; 7 bases align to TRBD1. The CDR3 consists of 16 residues. The germline V gene has CDR1 KGHSH and CDR2 LQKENI. V dropped 8 bases and J dropped 2; count of bases not matched to a gene: 13. CDR3 loop: CASPPEAQGITDTQYF. Here the CDR3 DNA reads TGTGCCAGCCCGCCCGAAGCACAGGGGATCACAGATACGCAGTATTTT.

Concerning this clone itself: As the CDR3 is not closed by the conserved phenylalanine or tryptophan, this likely results from a read error. It is unclear where the CDR3 begins or ends on the DNA, so no DNA is shown, and the CDR3 is as TCRdb lists it. The chain uses TRBV4-1 and TRBJ1-1; the table's D call TRBD1 went unverified against the DNA. From its first to its last residue, the CDR3 has 13 amino acids. Germline assignment: CDR1 MGHRA and CDR2 YSYEKL. The CDR3 sequence is CASSQESRDRGYY.